The present T cell receptor beta chain was sequenced within a study of identical twins. This clonotype has ten or more counts. Its antigen remains unidentified. The CDR3 has 13 residues. Trimming took 3 bases from V and 5 from J; bases not matched to a gene: 3. Study-level points and caveats: Some out-of-frame alpha sequences were shared by twins, and these showed excess low generation probability.

After template switching added a universal primer site, the resulting cDNA carried unique molecular identifiers. TCRdb called the 5' RACE reads again in MiXCR, with one record for every CDR3 protein. There are approximately 240,000 distinct CDR3 sequences in the sample; roughly 13% occur only once, and around 8.9% lies in the top ten. V is TRBV12-3 or TRBV12-4 and J is TRBJ1-1; TRBD1 agrees at 7 bases. The receptor was isolated from a woman in her late teens or twenties in good health. The sample taken for sequencing was memory (CD45RO+) T cells sorted from blood. CDR3 region: CASSLVTGTEAFF. The CDR3 DNA follows: TGTGCCAGCAGTTTGGTGACAGGGACTGAAGCTTTCTTT.